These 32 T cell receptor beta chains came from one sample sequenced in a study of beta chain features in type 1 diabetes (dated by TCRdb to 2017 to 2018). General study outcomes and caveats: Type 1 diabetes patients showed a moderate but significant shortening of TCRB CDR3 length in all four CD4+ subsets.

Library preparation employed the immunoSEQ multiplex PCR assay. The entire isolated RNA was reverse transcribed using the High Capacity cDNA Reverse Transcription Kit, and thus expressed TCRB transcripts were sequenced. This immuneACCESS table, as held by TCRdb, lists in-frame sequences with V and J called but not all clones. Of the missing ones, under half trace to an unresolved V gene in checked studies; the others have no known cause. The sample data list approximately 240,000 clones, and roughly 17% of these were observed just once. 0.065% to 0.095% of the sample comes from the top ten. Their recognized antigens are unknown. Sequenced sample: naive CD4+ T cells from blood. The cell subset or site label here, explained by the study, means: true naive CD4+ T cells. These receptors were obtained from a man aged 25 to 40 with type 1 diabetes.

CDR3 nucleotide sequence: TGTGCCAGCAGCTTAGGAGGGGCTCTAAAGGAAGATGAGCAGTTCTTC. Translated, it gives CASSLGGALKEDEQFF. The chain joins TRBV7-9 to TRBJ2-1, with D perhaps matching TRBD1 or TRBD2 (5 bases each). The length of the CDR3 is 16 residues. The V end was cut by 1 base, the J end by 8 bases, with 18 bases between. Germline lookup yields CDR1 SEHNR and CDR2 FQNEAQ (reference sequence).

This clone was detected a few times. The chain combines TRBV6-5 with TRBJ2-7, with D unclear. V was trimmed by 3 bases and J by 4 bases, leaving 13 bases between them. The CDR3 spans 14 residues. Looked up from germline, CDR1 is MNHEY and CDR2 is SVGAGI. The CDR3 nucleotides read TGTGCCAGCAGTTATCTGGCTGCTACATACGAGCAGTACTTC. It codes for CASSYLAATYEQYF.

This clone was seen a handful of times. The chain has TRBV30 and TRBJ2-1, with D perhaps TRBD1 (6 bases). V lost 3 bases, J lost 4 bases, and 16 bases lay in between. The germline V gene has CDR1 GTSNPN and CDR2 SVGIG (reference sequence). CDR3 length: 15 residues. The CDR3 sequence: CAWRSGTLRYNEQFF. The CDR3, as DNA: TGTGCCTGGAGATCCGGGACACTTCGTTACAATGAGCAGTTCTTC.

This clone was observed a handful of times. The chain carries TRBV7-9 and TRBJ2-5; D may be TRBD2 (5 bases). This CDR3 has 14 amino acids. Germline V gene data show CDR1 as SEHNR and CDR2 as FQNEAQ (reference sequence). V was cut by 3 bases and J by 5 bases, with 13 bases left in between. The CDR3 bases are TGTGCCAGCAGCTTCCCTGAGGGTGGGGAGACCCAGTACTTC. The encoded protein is CASSFPEGGETQYF.

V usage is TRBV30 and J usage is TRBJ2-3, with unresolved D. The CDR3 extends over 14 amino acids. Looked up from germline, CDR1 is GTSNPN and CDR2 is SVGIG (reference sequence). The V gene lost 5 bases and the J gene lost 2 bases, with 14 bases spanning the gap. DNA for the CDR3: TGTGCCTGGGGAATGGATGTGGCCACAGATACGCAGTATTTT. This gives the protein CAWGMDVATDTQYF.

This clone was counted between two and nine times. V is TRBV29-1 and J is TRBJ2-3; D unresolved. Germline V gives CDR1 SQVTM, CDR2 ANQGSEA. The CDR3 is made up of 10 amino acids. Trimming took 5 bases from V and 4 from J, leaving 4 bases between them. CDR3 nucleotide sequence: TGCAGCGTTCGGGCAGATACGCAGTATTTT. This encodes CSVRADTQYF.

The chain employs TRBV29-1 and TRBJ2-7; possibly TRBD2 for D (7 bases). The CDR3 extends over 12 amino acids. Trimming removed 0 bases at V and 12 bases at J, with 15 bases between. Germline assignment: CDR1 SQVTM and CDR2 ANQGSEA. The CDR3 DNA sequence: TGCAGCGTTGAAGATTACGGGGGGCCCAGGTACTTC. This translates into CSVEDYGGPRYF.

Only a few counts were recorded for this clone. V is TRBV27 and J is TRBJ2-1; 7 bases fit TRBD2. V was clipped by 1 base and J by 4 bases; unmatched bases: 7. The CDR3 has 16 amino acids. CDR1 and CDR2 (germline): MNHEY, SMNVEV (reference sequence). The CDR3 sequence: CASSLLRREKYNEQFF. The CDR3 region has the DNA TGTGCCAGCAGTTTATTGCGGCGGGAGAAATACAATGAGCAGTTCTTC.

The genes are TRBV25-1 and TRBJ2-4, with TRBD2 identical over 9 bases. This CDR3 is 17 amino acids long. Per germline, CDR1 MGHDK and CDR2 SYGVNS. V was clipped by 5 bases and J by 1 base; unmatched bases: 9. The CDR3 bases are TGTGCCAGCAGTAGCGTCAATCTAGCGGGGGCCAAAAACATTCAGTACTTC. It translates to CASSSVNLAGAKNIQYF.

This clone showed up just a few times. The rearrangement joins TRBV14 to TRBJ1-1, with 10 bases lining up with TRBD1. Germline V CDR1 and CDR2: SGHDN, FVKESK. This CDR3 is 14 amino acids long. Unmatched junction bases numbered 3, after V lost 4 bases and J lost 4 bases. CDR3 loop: CASSRQGASTEAFF. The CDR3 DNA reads TGTGCCAGCAGCCGACAGGGGGCCTCCACTGAAGCTTTCTTT. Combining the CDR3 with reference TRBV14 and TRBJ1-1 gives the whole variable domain EAGVTQFPSHSVIEKGQTVTLRCDPISGHDNLYWYRRVMGKEIKFLLHFVKESKQDESGMPNNRFLAERTGGTYSTLKVQPAELEDSGVYFCASSRQGASTEAFFGQGTRLTVV.

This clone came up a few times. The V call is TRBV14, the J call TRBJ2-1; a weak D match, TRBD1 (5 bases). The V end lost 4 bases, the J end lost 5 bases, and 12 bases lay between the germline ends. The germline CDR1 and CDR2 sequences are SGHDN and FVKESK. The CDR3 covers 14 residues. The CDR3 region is CASSRFDRDNEQFF. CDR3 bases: TGTGCCAGCAGCCGCTTCGACAGAGACAATGAGCAGTTCTTC. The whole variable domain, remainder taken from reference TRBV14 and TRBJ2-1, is EAGVTQFPSHSVIEKGQTVTLRCDPISGHDNLYWYRRVMGKEIKFLLHFVKESKQDESGMPNNRFLAERTGGTYSTLKVQPAELEDSGVYFCASSRFDRDNEQFFGPGTRLTVL.

CDR3 coding DNA: TGCAGCGTTGAATTAGGGCAGGGAGGCACCGGGGAGCTGTTTTTT. The encoded protein is CSVELGQGGTGELFF. This chain uses TRBV29-1 with TRBJ2-2, with a possible D match to TRBD2 (6 bases). This CDR3 region has 15 residues. V gave up 2 bases and J gave up 4 bases, with 14 bases separating them. Germline values: CDR1 SQVTM, CDR2 ANQGSEA.

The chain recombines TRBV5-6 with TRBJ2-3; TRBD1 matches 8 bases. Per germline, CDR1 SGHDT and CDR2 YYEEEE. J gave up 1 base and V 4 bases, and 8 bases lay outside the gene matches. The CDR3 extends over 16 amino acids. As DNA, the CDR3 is TGTGCCAGCAGCCTCACAGGGGGTGGACGCACAGATACGCAGTATTTT. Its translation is CASSLTGGGRTDTQYF.

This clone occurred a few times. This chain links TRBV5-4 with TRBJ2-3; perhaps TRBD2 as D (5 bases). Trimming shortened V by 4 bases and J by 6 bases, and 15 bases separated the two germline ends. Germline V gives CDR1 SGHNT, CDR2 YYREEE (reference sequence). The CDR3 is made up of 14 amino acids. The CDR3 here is CASSPRTSFDTQYF. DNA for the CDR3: TGTGCCAGCAGCCCCCGGACTTCTTTCGATACGCAGTATTTT. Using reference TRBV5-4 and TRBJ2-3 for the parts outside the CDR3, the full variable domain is ETGVTQSPTHLIKTRGQQVTLRCSSQSGHNTVSWYQQALGQGPQFIFQYYREEENGRGNFPPRFSGLQFPNYSSELNVNALELDDSALYLCASSPRTSFDTQYFGPGTRLTVL.

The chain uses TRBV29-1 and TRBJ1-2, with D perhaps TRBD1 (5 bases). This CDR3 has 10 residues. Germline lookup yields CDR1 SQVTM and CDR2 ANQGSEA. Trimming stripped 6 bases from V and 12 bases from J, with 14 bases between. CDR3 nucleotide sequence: TGCAGCGTCTGGGACGAAGAAAACACCTTC. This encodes CSVWDEENTF.

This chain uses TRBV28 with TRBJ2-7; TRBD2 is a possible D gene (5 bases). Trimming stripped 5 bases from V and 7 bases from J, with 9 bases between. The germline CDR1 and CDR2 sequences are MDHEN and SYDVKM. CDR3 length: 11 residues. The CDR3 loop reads CASSPPGEQYF. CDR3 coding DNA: TGTGCCAGCAGTCCCCCGGGGGAGCAGTACTTC.

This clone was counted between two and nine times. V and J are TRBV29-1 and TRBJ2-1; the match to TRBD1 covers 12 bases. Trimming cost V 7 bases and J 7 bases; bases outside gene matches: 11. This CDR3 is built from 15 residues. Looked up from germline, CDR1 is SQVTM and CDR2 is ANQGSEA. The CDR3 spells CSGRSGTGGRNEQFF. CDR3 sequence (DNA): TGCAGCGGGAGATCCGGGACAGGGGGCCGTAATGAGCAGTTCTTC.

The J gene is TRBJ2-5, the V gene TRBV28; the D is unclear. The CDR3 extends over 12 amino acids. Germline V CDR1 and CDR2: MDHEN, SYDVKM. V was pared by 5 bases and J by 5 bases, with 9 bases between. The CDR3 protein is CASSPGVETQYF. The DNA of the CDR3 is TGTGCCAGCAGTCCTGGTGTGGAGACCCAGTACTTC.

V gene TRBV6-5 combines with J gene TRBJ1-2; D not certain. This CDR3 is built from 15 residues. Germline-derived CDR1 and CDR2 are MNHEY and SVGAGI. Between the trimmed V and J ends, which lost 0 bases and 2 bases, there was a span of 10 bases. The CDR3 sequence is CASSYSGSANYGYTF. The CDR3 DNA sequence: TGTGCCAGCAGTTACTCGGGATCCGCAAACTATGGCTACACCTTC.

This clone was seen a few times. The CDR3 DNA reads as TGTGCCAGCAGTTTAGTAGCGGGAGAGCAGTACTTC. This encodes CASSLVAGEQYF. The chain joins TRBV28 to TRBJ2-7, with TRBD2 matching 8 bases. The CDR3 is 12 amino acids. CDR1 MDHEN and CDR2 SYDVKM come from the germline V gene. J lost 7 bases, V lost 2 bases, and 1 base had no gene match.

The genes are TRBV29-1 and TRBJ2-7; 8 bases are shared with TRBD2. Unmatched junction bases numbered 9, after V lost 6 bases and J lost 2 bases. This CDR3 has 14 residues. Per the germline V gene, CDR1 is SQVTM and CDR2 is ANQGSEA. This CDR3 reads CSVGFGRGPYEQYF. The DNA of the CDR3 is TGCAGCGTGGGTTTCGGGAGGGGACCCTACGAGCAGTACTTC.

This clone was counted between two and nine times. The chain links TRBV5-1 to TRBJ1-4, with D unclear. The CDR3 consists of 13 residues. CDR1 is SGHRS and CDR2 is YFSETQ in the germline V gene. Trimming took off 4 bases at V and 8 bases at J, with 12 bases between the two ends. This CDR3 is CASSGGLAEKLFF. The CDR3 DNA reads TGCGCCAGCAGCGGCGGCCTGGCGGAAAAACTGTTTTTT.

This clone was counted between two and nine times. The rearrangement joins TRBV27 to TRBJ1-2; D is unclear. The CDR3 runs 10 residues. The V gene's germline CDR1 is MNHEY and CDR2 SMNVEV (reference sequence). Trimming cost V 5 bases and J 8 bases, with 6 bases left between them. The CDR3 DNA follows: TGTGCCAGCAGTGTAATGGGCTACACCTTC. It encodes CASSVMGYTF.

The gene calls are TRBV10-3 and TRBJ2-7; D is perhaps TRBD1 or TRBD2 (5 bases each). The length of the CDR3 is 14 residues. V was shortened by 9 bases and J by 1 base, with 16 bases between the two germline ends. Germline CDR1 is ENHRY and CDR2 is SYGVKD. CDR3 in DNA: TGTGCCATAAGGGGTTTTAGGGAGTCCTACGAGCAGTACTTC. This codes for CAIRGFRESYEQYF.

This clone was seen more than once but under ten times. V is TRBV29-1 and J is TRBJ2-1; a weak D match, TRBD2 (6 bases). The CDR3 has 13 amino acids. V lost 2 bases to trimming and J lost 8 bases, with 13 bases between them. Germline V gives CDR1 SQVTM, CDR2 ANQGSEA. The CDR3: CSVEWTTPDEQFF. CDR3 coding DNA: TGCAGCGTTGAATGGACTACTCCCGATGAGCAGTTCTTC.

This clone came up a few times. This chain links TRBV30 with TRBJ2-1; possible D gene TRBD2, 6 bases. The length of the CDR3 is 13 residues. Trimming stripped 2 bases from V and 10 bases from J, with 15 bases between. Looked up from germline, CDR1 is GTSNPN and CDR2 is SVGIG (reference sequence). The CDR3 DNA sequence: TGTGCCTGGAGTTGGACTAACTTAGGGGAGCAGTTCTTC. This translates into CAWSWTNLGEQFF.

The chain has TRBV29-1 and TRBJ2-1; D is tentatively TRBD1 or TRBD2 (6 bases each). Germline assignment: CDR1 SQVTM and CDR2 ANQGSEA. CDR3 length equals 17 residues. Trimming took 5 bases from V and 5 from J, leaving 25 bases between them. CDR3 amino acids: CSVQANEEGGADNEQFF. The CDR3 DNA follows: TGCAGCGTTCAAGCTAATGAGGAGGGGGGAGCTGACAATGAGCAGTTCTTC.

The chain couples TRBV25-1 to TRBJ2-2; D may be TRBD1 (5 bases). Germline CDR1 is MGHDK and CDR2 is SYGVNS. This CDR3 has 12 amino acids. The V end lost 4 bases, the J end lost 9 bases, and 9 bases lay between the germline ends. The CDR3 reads CASSGRARELFF. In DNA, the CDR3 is TGTGCCAGCAGTGGCAGGGCCAGGGAGCTGTTTTTT.

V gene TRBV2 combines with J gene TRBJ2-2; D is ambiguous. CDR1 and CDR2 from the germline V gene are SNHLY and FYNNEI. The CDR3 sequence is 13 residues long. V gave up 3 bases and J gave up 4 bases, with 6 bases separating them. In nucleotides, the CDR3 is TGTGCCAGCAGTGACAGGATCACCGGGGAGCTGTTTTTT. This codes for CASSDRITGELFF.

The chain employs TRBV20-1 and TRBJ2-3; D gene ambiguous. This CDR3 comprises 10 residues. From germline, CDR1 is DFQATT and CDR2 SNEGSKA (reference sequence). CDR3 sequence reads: CRDEADTQYF. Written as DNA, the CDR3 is TGCAGAGACGAGGCAGATACGCAGTATTTT.

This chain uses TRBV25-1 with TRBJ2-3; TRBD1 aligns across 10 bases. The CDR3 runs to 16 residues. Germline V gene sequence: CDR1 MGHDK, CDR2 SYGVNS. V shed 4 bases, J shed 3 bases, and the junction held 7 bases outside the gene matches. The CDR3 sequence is CASSAFSGQGTDTQYF. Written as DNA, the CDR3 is TGTGCCAGCAGTGCTTTCTCGGGACAGGGGACAGATACGCAGTATTTT.

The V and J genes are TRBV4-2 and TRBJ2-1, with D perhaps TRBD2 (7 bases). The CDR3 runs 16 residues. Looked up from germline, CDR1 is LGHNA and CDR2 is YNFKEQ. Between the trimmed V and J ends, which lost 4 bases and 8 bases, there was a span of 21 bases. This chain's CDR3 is CASSPPRGEGVDEQFF. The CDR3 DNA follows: TGTGCCAGCAGCCCCCCGAGGGGGGAGGGAGTCGATGAGCAGTTCTTC.